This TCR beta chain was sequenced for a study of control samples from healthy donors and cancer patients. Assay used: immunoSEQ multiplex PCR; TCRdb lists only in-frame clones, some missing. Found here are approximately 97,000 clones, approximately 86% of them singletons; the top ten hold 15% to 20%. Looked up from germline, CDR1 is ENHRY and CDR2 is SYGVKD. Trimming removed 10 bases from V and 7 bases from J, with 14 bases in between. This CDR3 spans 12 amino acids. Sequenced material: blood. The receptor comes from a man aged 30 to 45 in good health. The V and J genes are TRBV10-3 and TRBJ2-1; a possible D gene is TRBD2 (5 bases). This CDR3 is CATRLGANEQFF. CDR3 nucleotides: TGTGCCACCCGGCTGGGAGCTAATGAGCAGTTCTTC.